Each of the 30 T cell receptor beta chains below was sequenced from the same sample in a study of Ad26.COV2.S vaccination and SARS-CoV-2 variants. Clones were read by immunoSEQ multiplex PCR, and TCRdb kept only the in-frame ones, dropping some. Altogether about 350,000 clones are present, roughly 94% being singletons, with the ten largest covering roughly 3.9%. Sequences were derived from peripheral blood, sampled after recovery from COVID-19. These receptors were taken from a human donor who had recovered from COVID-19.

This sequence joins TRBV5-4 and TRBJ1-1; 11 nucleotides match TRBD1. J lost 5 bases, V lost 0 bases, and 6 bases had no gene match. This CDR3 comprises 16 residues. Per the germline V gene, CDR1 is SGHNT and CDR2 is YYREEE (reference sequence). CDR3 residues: CASSLEGTGGDTEAFF. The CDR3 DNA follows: TGTGCCAGCAGCTTGGAAGGGACAGGGGGGGATACTGAAGCTTTCTTT.

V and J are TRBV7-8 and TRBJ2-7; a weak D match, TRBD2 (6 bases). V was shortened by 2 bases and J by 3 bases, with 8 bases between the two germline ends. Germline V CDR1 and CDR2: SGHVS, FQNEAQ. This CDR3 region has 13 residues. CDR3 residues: CASSLLRDYEQYF. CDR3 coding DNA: TGTGCCAGCAGCTTACTGCGGGACTACGAGCAGTACTTC.

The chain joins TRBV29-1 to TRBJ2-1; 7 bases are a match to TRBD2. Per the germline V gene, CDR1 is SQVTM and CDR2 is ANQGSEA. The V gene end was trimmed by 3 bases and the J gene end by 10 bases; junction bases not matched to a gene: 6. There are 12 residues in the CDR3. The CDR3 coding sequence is TGCAGCGTTGATTGGGGGGGAAGGGAGCAGTTCTTC. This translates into CSVDWGGREQFF.

The CDR3: CASSENIGRNTEAFF. DNA for the CDR3: TGCGCCAGCAGCGAGAATATAGGCCGGAACACTGAAGCTTTCTTT. This chain links TRBV4-1 with TRBJ1-1; D gene ambiguous. V lost 5 bases and J 1 base, leaving 14 bases between the germline ends. Germline V gene sequence: CDR1 MGHRA, CDR2 YSYEKL. This CDR3 contains 15 residues.

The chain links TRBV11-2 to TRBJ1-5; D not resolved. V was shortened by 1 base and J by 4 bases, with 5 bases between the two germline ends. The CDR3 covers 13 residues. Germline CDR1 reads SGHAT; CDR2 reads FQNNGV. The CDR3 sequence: CASSLVGNQPQHF. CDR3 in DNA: TGTGCCAGCAGCTTAGTTGGGAATCAGCCCCAGCATTTT.

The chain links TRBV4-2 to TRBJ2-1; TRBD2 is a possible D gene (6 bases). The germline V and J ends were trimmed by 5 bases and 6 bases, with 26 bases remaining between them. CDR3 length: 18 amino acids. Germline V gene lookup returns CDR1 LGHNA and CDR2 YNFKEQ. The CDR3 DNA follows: TGTGCCAGCAGCACTAGAGCCCTCGGGACTTTCGATCCCAATGAGCAGTTCTTC. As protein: CASSTRALGTFDPNEQFF.

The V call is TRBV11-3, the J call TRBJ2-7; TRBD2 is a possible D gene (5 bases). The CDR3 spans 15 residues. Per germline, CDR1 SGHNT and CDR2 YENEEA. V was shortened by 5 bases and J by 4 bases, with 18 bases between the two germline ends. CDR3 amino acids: CASSPTRGRGYEQYF. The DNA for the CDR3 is TGTGCCAGCAGCCCCACCCGCGGGCGCGGATACGAGCAGTACTTC.

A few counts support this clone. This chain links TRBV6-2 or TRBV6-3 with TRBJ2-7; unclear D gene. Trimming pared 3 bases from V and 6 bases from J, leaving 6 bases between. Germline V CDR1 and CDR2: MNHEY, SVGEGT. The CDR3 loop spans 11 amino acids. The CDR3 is CASSYPSEQYF. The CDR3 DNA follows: TGTGCCAGCAGTTATCCGAGCGAGCAGTACTTC.

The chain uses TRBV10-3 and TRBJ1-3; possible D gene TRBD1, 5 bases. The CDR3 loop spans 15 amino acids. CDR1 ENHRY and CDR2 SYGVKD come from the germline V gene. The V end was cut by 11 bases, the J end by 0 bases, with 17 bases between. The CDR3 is CAAGAPSVSGNTIYF. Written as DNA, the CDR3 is TGTGCCGCCGGGGCTCCCTCCGTCTCTGGAAACACCATATATTTT.

The CDR3 loop is CASSVLGTNYGYTF. DNA for the CDR3: TGTGCCAGCAGTGTCCTAGGAACAAACTATGGCTACACCTTC. V and J are TRBV6-2 or TRBV6-3 and TRBJ1-2; D gene ambiguous. The CDR3 contains 14 residues. Germline V lookup: CDR1 MNHEY, CDR2 SVGEGT. V was shortened by 5 bases and J by 2 bases, with 12 bases between the two germline ends.

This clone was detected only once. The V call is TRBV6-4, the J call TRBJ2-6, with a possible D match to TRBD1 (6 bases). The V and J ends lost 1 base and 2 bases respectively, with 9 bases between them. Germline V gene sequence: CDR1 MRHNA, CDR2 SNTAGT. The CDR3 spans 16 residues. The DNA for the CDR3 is TGTGCCAGCAGTGACTTACAGGGTACTGGGGCCAACGTCCTGACTTTC. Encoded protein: CASSDLQGTGANVLTF.

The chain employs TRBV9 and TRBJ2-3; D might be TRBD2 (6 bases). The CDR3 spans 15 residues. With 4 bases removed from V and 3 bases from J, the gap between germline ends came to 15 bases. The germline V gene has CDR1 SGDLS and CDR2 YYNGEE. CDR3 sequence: CASSLTTRGTDTQYF. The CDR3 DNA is TGTGCCAGCAGCCTGACGACCCGGGGGACAGATACGCAGTATTTT.

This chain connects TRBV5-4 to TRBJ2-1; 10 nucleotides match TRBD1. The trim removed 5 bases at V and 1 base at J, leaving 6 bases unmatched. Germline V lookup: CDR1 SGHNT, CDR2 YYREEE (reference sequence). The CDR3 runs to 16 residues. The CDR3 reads CASSDRGLGSYNEQFF. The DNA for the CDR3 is TGTGCCAGCAGTGACAGGGGGCTGGGGTCCTACAATGAGCAGTTCTTC.

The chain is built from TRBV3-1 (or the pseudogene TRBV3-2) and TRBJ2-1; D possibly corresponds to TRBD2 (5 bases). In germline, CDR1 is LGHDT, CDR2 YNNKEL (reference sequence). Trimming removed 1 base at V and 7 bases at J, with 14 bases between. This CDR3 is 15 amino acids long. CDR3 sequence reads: CASSQVYGRGNEQFF. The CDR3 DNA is TGTGCCAGCAGCCAAGTATATGGAAGAGGGAATGAGCAGTTCTTC.

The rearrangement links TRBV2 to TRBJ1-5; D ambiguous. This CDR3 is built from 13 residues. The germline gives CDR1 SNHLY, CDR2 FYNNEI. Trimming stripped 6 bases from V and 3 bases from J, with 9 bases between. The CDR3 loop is CASSGRYNQPQHF. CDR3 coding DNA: TGTGCCAGCAGCGGACGGTACAATCAGCCCCAGCATTTT.

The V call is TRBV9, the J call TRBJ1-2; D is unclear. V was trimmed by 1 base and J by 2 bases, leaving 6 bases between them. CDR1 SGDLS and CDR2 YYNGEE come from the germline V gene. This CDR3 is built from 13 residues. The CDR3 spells CASSVRPNYGYTF. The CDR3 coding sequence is TGTGCCAGCAGCGTAAGACCGAACTATGGCTACACCTTC.

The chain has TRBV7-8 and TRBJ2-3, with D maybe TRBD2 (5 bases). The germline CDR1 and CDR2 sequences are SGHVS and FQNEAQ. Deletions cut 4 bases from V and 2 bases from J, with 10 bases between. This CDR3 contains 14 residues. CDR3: CASSYGLITDTQYF. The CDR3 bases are TGTGCCAGCAGCTACGGACTTATCACAGATACGCAGTATTTT.

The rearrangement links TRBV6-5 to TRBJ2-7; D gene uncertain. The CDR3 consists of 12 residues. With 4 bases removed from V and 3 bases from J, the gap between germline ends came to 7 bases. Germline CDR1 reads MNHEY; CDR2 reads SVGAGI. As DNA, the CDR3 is TGTGCCAGCAGTTCTTCCCACTACGAGCAGTACTTC. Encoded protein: CASSSSHYEQYF.

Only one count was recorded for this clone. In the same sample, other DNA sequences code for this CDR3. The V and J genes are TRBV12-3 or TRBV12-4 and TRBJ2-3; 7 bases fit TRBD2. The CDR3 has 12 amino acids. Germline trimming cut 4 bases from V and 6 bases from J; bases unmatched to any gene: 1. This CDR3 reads CASSYGGDTQYF. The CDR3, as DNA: TGTGCCAGCAGTTACGGGGGGGATACGCAGTATTTT.

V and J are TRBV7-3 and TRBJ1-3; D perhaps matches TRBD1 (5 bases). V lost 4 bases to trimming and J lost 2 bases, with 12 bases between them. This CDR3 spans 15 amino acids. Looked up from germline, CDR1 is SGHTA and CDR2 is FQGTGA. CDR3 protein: CASSSGRGAGNTIYF. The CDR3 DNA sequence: TGTGCCAGCAGCTCTGGACGGGGGGCTGGAAACACCATATATTTT.

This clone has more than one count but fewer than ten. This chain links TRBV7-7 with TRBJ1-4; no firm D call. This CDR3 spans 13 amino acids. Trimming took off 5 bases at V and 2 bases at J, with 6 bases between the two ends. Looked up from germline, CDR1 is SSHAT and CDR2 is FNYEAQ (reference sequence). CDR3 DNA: TGTGCCAGCAGCGTCGACACTAATGAAAAACTGTTTTTT. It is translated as CASSVDTNEKLFF.

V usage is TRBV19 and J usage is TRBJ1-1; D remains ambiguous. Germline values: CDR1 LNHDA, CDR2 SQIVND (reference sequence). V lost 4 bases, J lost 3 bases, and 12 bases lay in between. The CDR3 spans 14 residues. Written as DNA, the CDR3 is TGTGCCAGTAGTAGTTCCGGGAGGCACACTGAAGCTTTCTTT. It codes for CASSSSGRHTEAFF.

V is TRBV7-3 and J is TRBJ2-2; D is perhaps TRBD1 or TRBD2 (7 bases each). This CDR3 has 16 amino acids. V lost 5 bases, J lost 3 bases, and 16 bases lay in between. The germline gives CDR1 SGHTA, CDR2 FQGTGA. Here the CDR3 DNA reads TGTGCCAGCAGCCCCTCAGGGGGGGCCGACACCGGGGAGCTGTTTTTT. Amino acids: CASSPSGGADTGELFF.

The CDR3 region is CASSVAEGYNEQFF. In DNA form, the CDR3 reads TGTGCCAGCAGCGTAGCTGAGGGGTACAATGAGCAGTTCTTC. The chain recombines TRBV9 with TRBJ2-1, with D perhaps matching TRBD1 or TRBD2 (5 bases each). V dropped 0 bases and J dropped 4 bases, with 8 bases sitting between them. Germline V gene lookup returns CDR1 SGDLS and CDR2 YYNGEE. This CDR3 contains 14 residues. The full variable domain, in which reference TRBV9 and TRBJ2-1 provide the parts outside the CDR3, is DSGVTQTPKHLITATGQRVTLRCSPRSGDLSVYWYQQSLDQGLQFLIQYYNGEERAKGNILERFSAQQFPDLHSELNLSSLELGDSALYFCASSVAEGYNEQFFGPGTRLTVL.

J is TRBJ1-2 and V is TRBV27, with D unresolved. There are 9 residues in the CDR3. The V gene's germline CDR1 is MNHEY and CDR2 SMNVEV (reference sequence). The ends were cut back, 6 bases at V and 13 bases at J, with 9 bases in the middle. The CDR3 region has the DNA TGTGCCAGCAGATCGCCGGGCACCTTC. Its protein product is CASRSPGTF.

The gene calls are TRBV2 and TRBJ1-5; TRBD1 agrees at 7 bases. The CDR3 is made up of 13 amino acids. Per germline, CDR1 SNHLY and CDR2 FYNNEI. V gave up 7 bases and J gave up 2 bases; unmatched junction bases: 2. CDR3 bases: TGTGCCAGCAACAGGGGTGGCAATCAGCCCCAGCATTTT. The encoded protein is CASNRGGNQPQHF.

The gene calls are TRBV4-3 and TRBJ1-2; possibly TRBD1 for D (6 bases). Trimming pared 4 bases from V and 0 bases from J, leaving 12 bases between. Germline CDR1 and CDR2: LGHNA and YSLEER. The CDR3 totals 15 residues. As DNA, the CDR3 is TGCGCCAGCAGCCCGGGGGACACCCCTAACTATGGCTACACCTTC. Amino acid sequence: CASSPGDTPNYGYTF.

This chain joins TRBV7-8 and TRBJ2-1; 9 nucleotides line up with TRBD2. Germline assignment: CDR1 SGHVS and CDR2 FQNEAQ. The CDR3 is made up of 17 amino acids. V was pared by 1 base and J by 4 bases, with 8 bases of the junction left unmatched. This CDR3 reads CASSLEGGGAAYNEQFF. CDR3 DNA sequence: TGTGCCAGCAGCTTAGAAGGCGGGGGGGCCGCGTACAATGAGCAGTTCTTC.

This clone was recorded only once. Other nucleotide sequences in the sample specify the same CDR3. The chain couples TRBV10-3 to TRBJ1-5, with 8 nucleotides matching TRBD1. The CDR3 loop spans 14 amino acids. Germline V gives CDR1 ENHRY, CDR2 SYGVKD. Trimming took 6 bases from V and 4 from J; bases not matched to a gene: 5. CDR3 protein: CAISLGQGNQPQHF. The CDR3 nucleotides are TGTGCCATCAGCCTTGGACAGGGAAATCAGCCCCAGCATTTT.

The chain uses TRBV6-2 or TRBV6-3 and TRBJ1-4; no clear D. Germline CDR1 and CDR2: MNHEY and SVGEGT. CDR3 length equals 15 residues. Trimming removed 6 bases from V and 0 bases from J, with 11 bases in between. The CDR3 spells CASRPTIATNEKLFF. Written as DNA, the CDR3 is TGTGCCAGCAGACCTACCATAGCAACTAATGAAAAACTGTTTTTT.